This TCR beta chain was observed in a study of read filtering for tumor transcriptome and immune sequencing. Overall study: Mean patient age was approximately 66 years, range about 45 to 90; 16 to 20 male, around 14 female.

From around 440 ng of RNA, a library with molecular barcoded alpha/delta and beta/gamma adaptors was made. TCRdb processed the reads anew with MiXCR; each CDR3 protein has one entry. This sample carries nearly 60,000 distinct CDR3 sequences, 10% to 15% of them seen once, and the ten largest clones take roughly 17%. Broader study findings: Around 82% of IR-seq clonotypes had a single read, yet these held 3% to 4% of reads. The sorted CD138-negative fraction was a mixed bone marrow immune population, not purified T cells.

This clonotype was recorded at least ten times. Its target is not known. Sequencing input: a population of CD138-negative cells sorted from bone marrow. The clonotype was recovered from a donor at least 40 years old with multiple myeloma.

DNA for the CDR3: TGCAGTGCTAGGCCCCCGGGACTAGCCTACGAGCAGTACTTC. Protein product: CSARPPGLAYEQYF. V usage is TRBV20-1 and J usage is TRBJ2-7, with TRBD2 matching 8 bases. Germline CDR1 is DFQATT and CDR2 is SNEGSKA (reference sequence). The CDR3 contains 14 residues. The V segment lost 3 bases and the J segment 2 bases; nucleotides outside the gene matches: 6.